This TCR beta chain comes out of a study of blood T cell repertoires in COVID-19. Background on the study: Spain, Italy and the United States supplied samples that represented acute and convalescent COVID-19. PBMCs, B-cell-depleted T cells, or T cells provided the cDNA or gDNA that made up the material.

Seattle patients were enrolled during active infection and followed longitudinally. Original handling: The authors estimated nucleated cell counts from reference gene primer amplification. TCRdb's table, derived via immunoSEQ multiplex PCR, lists solely in-frame clones and lacks some. V, J and clone size were drawn from that table, and D and trimming were deduced from the DNA. The table has 200,000 to 300,000 clones, around 87% seen once. Per the germline V gene, CDR1 is LGHDT and CDR2 is YNNKEL (reference sequence). The CDR3 length is 14 residues. With 0 bases removed from V and 7 bases from J, the gap between germline ends came to 10 bases.

This clonotype originated in a woman in her sixties with COVID-19, enrolled during active disease. The rearrangement joins TRBV3-1 (or the pseudogene TRBV3-2) to TRBJ2-1; tentative D call: TRBD2 (6 bases). The sample comprised peripheral blood. The DNA for the CDR3 is TGTGCCAGCAGCCAAGAGACTAGTAAGAATGAGCAGTTCTTC. Protein sequence: CASSQETSKNEQFF.